A single sample is the source of the 13 T cell receptor beta chains below, sequenced in a study of identical twins. TCRdb recomputed calls from the 5' RACE reads with MiXCR, one row per CDR3 protein. The table lists some 590,000 distinct CDR3 sequences, 9.6% of them singletons. The data were also submitted as part of a second study, on yellow fever vaccine responses in identical twins.

The sample comprised PBMCs. The receptors stem from a woman aged 18-30 years in good health.

This clonotype was found many times. The V call is TRBV5-1, the J call TRBJ2-3; 8 positions agree with TRBD2. This CDR3 is built from 15 residues. The trim removed 4 bases at V and 6 bases at J, leaving 10 bases unmatched. Germline CDR1 and CDR2: SGHRS and YFSETQ. CDR3 coding DNA: TGCGCCAGCAGCCCCGGGACTAGACGCCCTGATACGCAGTATTTT. Protein: CASSPGTRRPDTQYF. The entire variable domain, with the rest obtained from reference TRBV5-1 and TRBJ2-3, is as follows: KAGVTQTPRYLIKTRGQQVTLSCSPISGHRSVSWYQQTPGQGLQFLFEYFSETQRNKGNFPGRFSGRQFSNSRSEMNVSTLELGDSALYLCASSPGTRRPDTQYFGPGTRLTVL.

The table lists this clonotype with a few counts. The chain couples TRBV12-3 or TRBV12-4 to TRBJ2-7; 9 bases fit TRBD1. CDR3 length equals 14 residues. Germline trimming cut 5 bases from V and 2 bases from J; bases unmatched to any gene: 4. Here the CDR3 DNA reads TGTGCCAGCAGTACCTGGACAGGGGCCTACGAGCAGTACTTC. As protein: CASSTWTGAYEQYF.

The chain employs TRBV27 and TRBJ2-3; 9 nucleotides line up with TRBD2. J gave up 2 bases and V 0 bases, and 3 bases lay outside the gene matches. Germline lookup yields CDR1 MNHEY and CDR2 SMNVEV (reference sequence). The CDR3 is made up of 16 amino acids. The CDR3: CASSLSGGGDTDTQYF. The CDR3 DNA reads TGTGCCAGCAGTTTATCGGGCGGGGGGGACACAGATACGCAGTATTTT.

The chain employs TRBV20-1 and TRBJ2-7; unclear D gene. This CDR3 is 13 amino acids long. V was cut by 3 bases and J by 0 bases, with 9 bases left in between. Germline values: CDR1 DFQATT, CDR2 SNEGSKA (reference sequence). CDR3 amino acids: CSARSVYSYEQYF. In nucleotides, the CDR3 is TGCAGTGCTAGGAGCGTCTACTCCTACGAGCAGTACTTC.

This clonotype has a handful of counts. The genes are TRBV5-1 and TRBJ2-2, with D perhaps TRBD1 (6 bases). This CDR3 comprises 15 residues. V was pared by 8 bases and J by 6 bases, with 20 bases between. Germline V lookup: CDR1 SGHRS, CDR2 YFSETQ. The CDR3 nucleotides read TGCGCCAGTAATACCGGGGACAAAGAGTCCGGGGAGCTGTTTTTT. This translates into CASNTGDKESGELFF.

This clonotype was counted once. This chain uses TRBV20-1 with TRBJ2-1; D is possibly TRBD1 or TRBD2 (5 bases each). V was trimmed by 3 bases and J by 7 bases, leaving 19 bases between them. From germline, CDR1 is DFQATT and CDR2 SNEGSKA (reference sequence). The CDR3 loop spans 15 amino acids. The CDR3 DNA sequence: TGCAGTGCTAGCTCGGGGCTAGATAGTTGGAATGAGCAGTTCTTC. This encodes CSASSGLDSWNEQFF.

At least ten counts were recorded for this clonotype. This chain connects TRBV14 to TRBJ2-7, with D possibly being TRBD2 (6 bases). Per the germline V gene, CDR1 is SGHDN and CDR2 is FVKESK. CDR3 size: 18 residues. V was clipped by 3 bases and J by 0 bases, with 21 bases between them. This chain's CDR3 is CASSHEILKGTFSYEQYF. DNA of the CDR3: TGTGCCAGCAGCCATGAGATCCTAAAAGGGACTTTCTCCTACGAGCAGTACTTC.

The chain recombines TRBV5-6 with TRBJ2-1; 8 nucleotides line up with TRBD1. V gave up 3 bases and J gave up 8 bases; unmatched junction bases: 7. Germline V CDR1 and CDR2: SGHDT, YYEEEE. The CDR3 extends over 14 amino acids. Here the CDR3 reads CASSSVDRGHEQFF. For the CDR3, the DNA is TGTGCCAGCAGCTCGGTAGACAGGGGACATGAGCAGTTCTTC.

This clonotype was seen only a few times. The chain recombines TRBV15 with TRBJ2-7, with D unclear. CDR3 length: 15 residues. Per the germline V gene, CDR1 is LNHNV and CDR2 is YYDKDF (reference sequence). V lost 1 base and J 3 bases, leaving 13 bases between the germline ends. The CDR3 spells CATSRGWLVVYEQYF. In DNA, the CDR3 is TGTGCCACCAGCAGAGGCTGGCTAGTTGTCTACGAGCAGTACTTC.

The chain is built from TRBV7-2 and TRBJ2-3; perhaps TRBD1 as D (6 bases). The CDR3 extends over 14 amino acids. CDR1 is SGHTA, CDR2 FQGNSA, per germline. Trimming removed 4 bases at V and 9 bases at J, with 17 bases between. CDR3 bases: TGTGCCAGCAGCTCACCCTCACTGGGGGCAACGCAGTATTTT. Translated: CASSSPSLGATQYF.

This clonotype was observed a handful of times. The chain couples TRBV11-2 to TRBJ2-3, with a tentative D call TRBD1 (5 bases). V lost 6 bases, J lost 6 bases, and 16 bases lay in between. The CDR3 is 14 amino acids. CDR1 is SGHAT, CDR2 FQNNGV, per germline. The CDR3 loop reads CASSRQTSLDTQYF. The DNA for the CDR3 is TGTGCCAGCAGTCGACAGACCTCTTTGGATACGCAGTATTTT. Complete variable domain (other parts from reference TRBV11-2 and TRBJ2-3): EAGVAQSPRYKIIEKRQSVAFWCNPISGHATLYWYQQILGQGPKLLIQFQNNGVVDDSQLPKDRFSAERLKGVDSTLKIQPAKLEDSAVYLCASSRQTSLDTQYFGPGTRLTVL.

The table lists this clonotype with many counts. This rearrangement joins TRBV29-1 to TRBJ2-3, with D possibly TRBD1 on 6 matching bases. The germline gives CDR1 SQVTM, CDR2 ANQGSEA. V was clipped by 2 bases and J by 1 base, with 10 bases between them. This CDR3 region has 14 residues. This CDR3 reads CSVEMRTGTDTQYF. In DNA, the CDR3 is TGCAGCGTTGAAATGAGGACAGGCACAGATACGCAGTATTTT.

The chain has TRBV5-1 and TRBJ2-5, with 9 bases identical to TRBD1. V was clipped by 0 bases and J by 3 bases; unmatched bases: 6. The CDR3 covers 16 residues. The germline gives CDR1 SGHRS, CDR2 YFSETQ. In nucleotides, the CDR3 is TGCGCCAGCAGCTTGGTGGGGACAGGGAAGGAAGAGACCCAGTACTTC. This encodes CASSLVGTGKEETQYF.